Presented here are 9 T cell receptor beta chains from one specimen sequenced in a study of cytomegalovirus exposure and HLA in healthy donors. PCR primers comprised 60 Vbeta and 13 Jbeta primers. Method: immunoSEQ multiplex PCR; TCRdb's copy keeps in-frame clones and lacks some. Among approximately 100,000 clones listed, about four fifths were seen once. Material for sequencing was PBMCs. The receptors originated from a middle-aged woman in good health and CMV-seronegative.

This clone showed up just a few times. The chain links TRBV6-5 to TRBJ2-4; 8 positions match TRBD1. Per germline, CDR1 MNHEY and CDR2 SVGAGI. Trimming took 6 bases from V and 9 from J; bases not matched to a gene: 10. CDR3 length: 14 amino acids. The CDR3 is CASSPDRGRGIQYF. Here the CDR3 DNA reads TGTGCCAGCAGCCCCGACAGGGGACGAGGCATTCAGTACTTC.

This clone was recorded once. The V gene is TRBV5-1, the J gene TRBJ2-7, with 7 bases fitting TRBD1. The CDR3 spans 15 residues. The V gene's germline CDR1 is SGHRS and CDR2 YFSETQ. V trimming: 3 bases; J trimming: 0 bases; junction bases outside the gene matches: 6. Here the CDR3 reads CASSSLQGSSYEQYF. CDR3 nucleotides: TGCGCCAGCAGCTCGCTACAGGGGAGCTCCTACGAGCAGTACTTC.

The rearrangement joins TRBV7-9 to TRBJ1-4; TRBD1 matches 8 bases. Germline V gene sequence: CDR1 SEHNR, CDR2 FQNEAQ (reference sequence). The CDR3 extends over 16 amino acids. V was pared by 1 base and J by 7 bases, with 8 bases of the junction left unmatched. As DNA, the CDR3 is TGTGCCAGCAGCTTAGGCACGACAGGGGATGCTGAAAAACTGTTTTTT. Amino acids: CASSLGTTGDAEKLFF.

The V call is TRBV6-5, the J call TRBJ1-3; D might be TRBD1 (5 bases). The germline V gene encodes CDR1 MNHEY and CDR2 SVGAGI. V was pared by 6 bases and J by 0 bases, with 12 bases between. The CDR3 is made up of 15 amino acids. In DNA, the CDR3 is TGTGCCAGCAGCCCCGGGGGGGACTCTGGAAACACCATATATTTT. It translates to CASSPGGDSGNTIYF.

This chain connects TRBV5-8 to TRBJ2-5; D is perhaps TRBD1 (5 bases). V was clipped by 3 bases and J by 4 bases, with 19 bases between them. The CDR3 totals 16 residues. CDR1 and CDR2 (germline): SGHTS, YDEGEE. The CDR3 loop reads CASSYAGYALGETQYF. Written as DNA, the CDR3 is TGTGCCAGCAGCTATGCAGGGTATGCCCTAGGAGAGACCCAGTACTTC.

The V call is TRBV9, the J call TRBJ2-3, with 14 bases aligning to TRBD2. Germline loops: CDR1 SGDLS, CDR2 YYNGEE. The CDR3 loop spans 18 amino acids. With 2 bases clipped from V and 3 bases from J, the junction kept 8 bases outside the gene matches. The CDR3 nucleotides read TGTGCCAGCAGCGTGACTAGCGGGGGGGTTCGACTGACAGATACGCAGTATTTT. This sequence encodes CASSVTSGGVRLTDTQYF.

This chain links TRBV4-2 with TRBJ2-5; D possibly corresponds to TRBD2 (7 bases). Germline CDR1 reads LGHNA; CDR2 reads YNFKEQ. Trimming shortened V by 0 bases and J by 2 bases, and 19 bases separated the two germline ends. CDR3 length: 18 residues. CDR3 sequence reads: CASSQDDEGGAVQETQYF. CDR3 nucleotide sequence: TGTGCCAGCAGCCAAGACGATGAGGGGGGGGCCGTTCAAGAGACCCAGTACTTC.

The chain has TRBV7-9 and TRBJ2-1; 7 bases are a match to TRBD1. This CDR3 comprises 15 residues. Germline values: CDR1 SEHNR, CDR2 FQNEAQ (reference sequence). Trimming cost V 4 bases and J 8 bases; bases outside gene matches: 11. The CDR3 region is CASSSLRAGGDEQFF. The CDR3 nucleotides are TGTGCCAGCAGCTCCCTGAGGGCAGGGGGAGATGAGCAGTTCTTC.

This chain joins TRBV6-5 and TRBJ1-2; D unresolved. Trimming cost V 7 bases and J 0 bases, with 12 bases left between them. Germline CDR1 reads MNHEY; CDR2 reads SVGAGI. This CDR3 is built from 14 residues. The CDR3 DNA follows: TGTGCCAGCAAGCAGGTCTTGTCTAACTATGGCTACACCTTC. It yields the protein CASKQVLSNYGYTF.